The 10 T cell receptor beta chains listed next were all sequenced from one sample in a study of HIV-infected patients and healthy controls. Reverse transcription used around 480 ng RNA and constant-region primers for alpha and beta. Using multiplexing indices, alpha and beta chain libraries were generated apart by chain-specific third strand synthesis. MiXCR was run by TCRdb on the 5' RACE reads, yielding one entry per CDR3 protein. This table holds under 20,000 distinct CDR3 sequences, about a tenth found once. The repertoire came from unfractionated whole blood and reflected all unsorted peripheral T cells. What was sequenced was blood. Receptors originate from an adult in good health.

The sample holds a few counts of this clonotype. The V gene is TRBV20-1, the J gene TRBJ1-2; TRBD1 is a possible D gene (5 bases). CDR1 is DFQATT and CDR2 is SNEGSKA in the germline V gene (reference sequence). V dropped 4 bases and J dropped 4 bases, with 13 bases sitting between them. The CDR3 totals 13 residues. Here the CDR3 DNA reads TGCAGTGCTACACCCAGGGTTGCCTATGGCTACACCTTC. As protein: CSATPRVAYGYTF.

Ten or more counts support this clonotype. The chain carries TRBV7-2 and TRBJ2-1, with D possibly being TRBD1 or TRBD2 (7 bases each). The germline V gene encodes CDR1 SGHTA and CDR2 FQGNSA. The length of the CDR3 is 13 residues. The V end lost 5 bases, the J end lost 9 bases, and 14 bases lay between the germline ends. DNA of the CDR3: TGTGCCAGCAGCCAGGGGGGGTCTGGTGAGCAGTTCTTC. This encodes CASSQGGSGEQFF.

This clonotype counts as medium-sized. The CDR3 loop reads CASSLPLTGAIETQYF. The CDR3 region has the DNA TGTGCCAGCAGTTTACCCCTGACAGGGGCGATTGAGACCCAGTACTTC. V gene TRBV28 combines with J gene TRBJ2-5, with 8 bases lining up with TRBD1. This CDR3 contains 16 residues. Per the germline V gene, CDR1 is MDHEN and CDR2 is SYDVKM. The V gene end was trimmed by 2 bases and the J gene end by 5 bases; junction bases not matched to a gene: 10.

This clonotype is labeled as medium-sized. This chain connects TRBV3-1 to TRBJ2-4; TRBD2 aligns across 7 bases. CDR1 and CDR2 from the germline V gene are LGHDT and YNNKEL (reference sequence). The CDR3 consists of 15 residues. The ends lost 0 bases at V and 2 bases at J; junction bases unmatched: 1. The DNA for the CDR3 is TGTGCCAGCAGCCAAGACGGGGGGTCCAAAAACATTCAGTACTTC. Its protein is CASSQDGGSKNIQYF. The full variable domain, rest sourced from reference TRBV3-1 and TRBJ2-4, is DTAVSQTPKYLVTQMGNDKSIKCEQNLGHDTMYWYKQDSKKFLKIMFSYNNKELIINETVPNRFSPKSPDKAHLNLHINSLELGDSAVYFCASSQDGGSKNIQYFGAGTRLSVL.

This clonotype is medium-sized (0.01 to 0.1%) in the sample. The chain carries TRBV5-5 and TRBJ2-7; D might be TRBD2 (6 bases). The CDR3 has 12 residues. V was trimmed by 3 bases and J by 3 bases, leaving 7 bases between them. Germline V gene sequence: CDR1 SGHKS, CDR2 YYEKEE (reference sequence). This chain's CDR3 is CASSSGDYEQYF. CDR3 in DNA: TGTGCCAGCAGCTCGGGAGACTACGAGCAGTACTTC.

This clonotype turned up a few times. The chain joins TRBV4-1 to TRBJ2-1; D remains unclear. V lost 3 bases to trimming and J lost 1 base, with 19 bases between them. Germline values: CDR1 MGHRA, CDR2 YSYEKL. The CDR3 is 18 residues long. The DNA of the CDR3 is TGCGCCAGCAGCCACGGTCTTCTAGGGAACCGGTCCTACAATGAGCAGTTCTTC. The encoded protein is CASSHGLLGNRSYNEQFF.

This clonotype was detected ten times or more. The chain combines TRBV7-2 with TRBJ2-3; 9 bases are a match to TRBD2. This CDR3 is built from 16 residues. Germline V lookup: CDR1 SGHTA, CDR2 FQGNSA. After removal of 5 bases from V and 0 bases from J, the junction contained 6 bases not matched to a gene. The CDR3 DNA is TGTGCCAGCAGCCAGACTAGCGGACATAGCACAGATACGCAGTATTTT. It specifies CASSQTSGHSTDTQYF.

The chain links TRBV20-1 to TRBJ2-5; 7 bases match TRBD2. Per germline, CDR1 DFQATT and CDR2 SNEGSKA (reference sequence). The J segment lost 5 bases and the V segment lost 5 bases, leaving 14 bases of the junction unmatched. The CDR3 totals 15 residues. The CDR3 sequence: CSAYATSSLGETQYF. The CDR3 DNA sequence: TGCAGTGCTTATGCGACTAGCAGCCTGGGGGAGACCCAGTACTTC.

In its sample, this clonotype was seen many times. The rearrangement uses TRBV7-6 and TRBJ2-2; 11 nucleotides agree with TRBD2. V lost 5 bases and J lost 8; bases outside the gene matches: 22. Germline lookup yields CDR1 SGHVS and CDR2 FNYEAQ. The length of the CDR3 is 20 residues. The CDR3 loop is CASSPRYSGTSGSGFGELFF. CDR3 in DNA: TGTGCCAGCAGCCCTCGTTATTCAGGCACTAGCGGGAGCGGATTTGGGGAGCTGTTTTTT. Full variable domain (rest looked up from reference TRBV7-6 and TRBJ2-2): GAGVSQSPRYKVTKRGQDVALRCDPISGHVSLYWYRQALGQGPEFLTYFNYEAQQDKSGLPNDRFSAERPEGSISTLTIQRTEQRDSAMYRCASSPRYSGTSGSGFGELFFGEGSRLTVL.

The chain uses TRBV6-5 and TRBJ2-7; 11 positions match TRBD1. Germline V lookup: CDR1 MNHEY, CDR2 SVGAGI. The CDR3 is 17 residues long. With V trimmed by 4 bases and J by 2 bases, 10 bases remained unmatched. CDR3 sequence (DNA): TGTGCCAGCAGTTCCTCGGGTGGGACAGGGGGTGCCTACGAGCAGTACTTC. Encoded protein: CASSSSGGTGGAYEQYF.